The 4 T cell receptor beta chains in this list originate from one sample, sequenced in a study of control samples from healthy donors and cancer patients. Some clones are missing from TCRdb's copy, which holds only in-frame ones; the method was immunoSEQ multiplex PCR. The table lists 150,000 or so clones, around 88% of them singletons. The material sequenced was blood. The receptors stem from a woman aged 25 to 39 in good health.

The rearrangement links TRBV27 to TRBJ2-2, with a tentative D call TRBD2 (5 bases). V lost 6 bases, J lost 4 bases, and 12 bases lay in between. Germline lookup yields CDR1 MNHEY and CDR2 SMNVEV (reference sequence). The CDR3 totals 14 residues. The CDR3 nucleotides are TGTGCCAGCAGAACGGCGGGTCGCACCGGGGAGCTGTTTTTT. Protein: CASRTAGRTGELFF.

This chain links TRBV3-1 (or the pseudogene TRBV3-2) with TRBJ2-3; 7 positions agree with TRBD1. V lost 1 base to trimming and J lost 6 bases; unmatched junction nucleotides: 7. Per the germline V gene, CDR1 is LGHDT and CDR2 is YNNKEL (reference sequence). CDR3 size: 15 residues. As DNA, the CDR3 is TGTGCCAGCAGCCAAGTGGCCAGGGGGTCCGATACGCAGTATTTT. The encoded protein is CASSQVARGSDTQYF.

The V call is TRBV7-9, the J call TRBJ1-1; D not certain. V gave up 4 bases and J gave up 7 bases, with 10 bases separating them. Germline CDR1 SEHNR, CDR2 FQNEAQ (reference sequence). The CDR3 contains 12 residues. This CDR3 reads CASSSARDEAFF. CDR3 DNA sequence: TGTGCCAGCAGCTCAGCCCGAGATGAAGCTTTCTTT. Full variable domain (remainder filled in from reference TRBV7-9 and TRBJ1-1): DTGVSQNPRHKITKRGQNVTFRCDPISEHNRLYWYRQTLGQGPEFLTYFQNEAQLEKSRLLSDRFSAERPKGSFSTLEIQRTEQGDSAMYLCASSSARDEAFFGQGTRLTVV.

The chain recombines TRBV6-2 or TRBV6-3 with TRBJ2-1; D gene unclear. CDR3 length: 12 residues. Trimming removed 0 bases at V and 7 bases at J, with 4 bases between. Germline values: CDR1 MNHEY, CDR2 SVGEGT. This CDR3 is CASSYSRNEQFF. CDR3 in DNA: TGTGCCAGCAGTTACTCGAGGAATGAGCAGTTCTTC.